This T cell receptor (beta chain) appears in the sequencing data of a study of patients and donors after allogeneic stem cell transplantation. This clonotype was picked up a small number of times. Sequence at one end of the junction differs from germline and may be a read error. The germline V gene has CDR1 SGHRS and CDR2 YFSETQ. CDR3 length equals 12 residues. Via MiXCR, TCRdb re-called the RT-PCR reads, giving one row per CDR3 protein. The table includes about 960,000 distinct CDR3 sequences, over 15% detected once. The sequence came from a human donor who was either an allogeneic HSCT recipient or a stem cell or donor lymphocyte infusion donor (not recorded which). It is not recorded whose cells these are; they may come from a transplant donor. The chain combines TRBV5-1 with TRBJ1-5, with D unresolved. Sequenced input: blood, either unsorted or a sorted T cell fraction (not recorded which). This chain's CDR3 is CASSLSGVPLYF. The CDR3 DNA follows: TGCGCCAGCAGCTTGTCTGGTGTCCCCTTGTATTTT.